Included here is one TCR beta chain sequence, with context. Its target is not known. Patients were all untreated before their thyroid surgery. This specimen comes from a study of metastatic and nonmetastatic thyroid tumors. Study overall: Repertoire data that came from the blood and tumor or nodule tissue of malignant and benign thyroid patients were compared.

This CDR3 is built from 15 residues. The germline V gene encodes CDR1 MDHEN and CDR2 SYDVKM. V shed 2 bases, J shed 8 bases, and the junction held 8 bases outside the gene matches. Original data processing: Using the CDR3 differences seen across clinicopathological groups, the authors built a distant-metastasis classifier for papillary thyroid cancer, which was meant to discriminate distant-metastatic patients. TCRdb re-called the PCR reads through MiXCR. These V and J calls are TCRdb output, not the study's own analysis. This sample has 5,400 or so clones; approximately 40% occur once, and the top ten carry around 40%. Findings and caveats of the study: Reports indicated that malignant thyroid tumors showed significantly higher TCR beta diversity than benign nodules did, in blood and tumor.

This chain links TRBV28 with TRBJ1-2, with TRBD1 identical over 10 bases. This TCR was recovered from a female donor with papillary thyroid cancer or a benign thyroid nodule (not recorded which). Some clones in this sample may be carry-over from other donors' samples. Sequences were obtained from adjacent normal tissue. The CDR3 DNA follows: TGTGCCAGCAGTTTAGGGGGACAGGGGATAAGCGGCTACACCTTC. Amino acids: CASSLGGQGISGYTF.